Below, 17 T cell receptor beta chains from the same sample are listed, as sequenced in a study of CD8 T cells in ankylosing spondylitis. TCRdb processed the 5' RACE reads anew with MiXCR; each CDR3 protein has one entry. The sample lists roughly 230,000 distinct CDR3 sequences, approximately 8.4% occurring once. The sequenced sample was blood, either unsorted or a sorted T cell fraction (not recorded which). The receptors come from a female donor with ankylosing spondylitis or in good health (not recorded which).

This clonotype was seen a handful of times. The chain couples TRBV2 to TRBJ2-1; TRBD2 matches at 15 bases. Trimming removed 8 bases from V and 7 bases from J; junction bases left unmatched: 3. Germline CDR1 SNHLY, CDR2 FYNNEI. This CDR3 spans 14 amino acids. The CDR3 DNA sequence: TGTGCCAGCGCCGGGACTAGCGGGAGGAATGAGCAGTTCTTC. Amino acids: CASAGTSGRNEQFF.

In its sample, this clonotype was seen many times. CDR3 sequence (DNA): TGCGCCAGCAGCTTTAAGACTAGCGGCACGGGCAATGAGCAGTTCTTC. Its protein product is CASSFKTSGTGNEQFF. The V call is TRBV5-1, the J call TRBJ2-1; 9 bases are shared with TRBD2. This CDR3 spans 16 amino acids. Germline V CDR1 and CDR2: SGHRS, YFSETQ. Trimming cost V 2 bases and J 6 bases; bases outside gene matches: 9.

The sample holds many counts of this clonotype. The chain has TRBV12-3 or TRBV12-4 and TRBJ2-6; 7 bases line up with TRBD1. This CDR3 is 17 amino acids long. J gave up 4 bases and V 5 bases, and 11 bases lay outside the gene matches. CDR3 DNA: TGTGCCAGCAGTACCCGGACAGGCGGAGTGGGGGCCAACGTCCTGACTTTC. Amino acids: CASSTRTGGVGANVLTF.

This clonotype was observed many times. CDR3: CASSLGAYTEAFF. The DNA of the CDR3 is TGTGCCAGCAGCTTGGGCGCCTACACTGAAGCTTTCTTT. The rearrangement joins TRBV5-6 to TRBJ1-1; D is undetermined. CDR3 size: 13 residues. The V end was cut by 0 bases, the J end by 3 bases, with 6 bases between. CDR1 is SGHDT and CDR2 is YYEEEE in the germline V gene.

This clonotype showed up many times. The chain couples TRBV7-2 to TRBJ2-7; tentatively, D is TRBD1 or TRBD2 (6 bases each). Germline assignment: CDR1 SGHTA and CDR2 FQGNSA. The CDR3 consists of 15 residues. Between the trimmed V and J ends, which lost 3 bases and 2 bases, there was a span of 14 bases. CDR3 sequence reads: CASSFEGGLPYEQYF. CDR3 bases: TGTGCCAGCAGCTTCGAGGGGGGACTTCCCTACGAGCAGTACTTC.

J is TRBJ2-7 and V is TRBV20-1, with D perhaps TRBD2 (5 bases). The CDR3 sequence is 15 residues long. Germline V gene sequence: CDR1 DFQATT, CDR2 SNEGSKA (reference sequence). With 6 bases removed from V and 6 bases from J, the gap between germline ends came to 24 bases. The DNA for the CDR3 is TGCAGTGCCCTTAGGCCACTCAGAAGAGGAGGCGAGCAGTACTTC. It codes for CSALRPLRRGGEQYF.

A few counts support this clonotype. J is TRBJ2-1 and V is TRBV7-9, with D perhaps TRBD2 (6 bases). This CDR3 region has 13 residues. Germline V lookup: CDR1 SEHNR, CDR2 FQNEAQ (reference sequence). V gave up 5 bases and J gave up 4 bases, with 9 bases separating them. The CDR3 nucleotides read TGTGCCAGCAGCCTTCTAGCGTACAATGAGCAGTTCTTC. Translated: CASSLLAYNEQFF.

This clonotype was seen repeatedly, ten times or more. The V call is TRBV20-1, the J call TRBJ2-7, with 8 bases matching TRBD2. The trim removed 5 bases at V and 6 bases at J, leaving 12 bases unmatched. Germline V gene sequence: CDR1 DFQATT, CDR2 SNEGSKA (reference sequence). The CDR3 runs to 14 residues. In nucleotides, the CDR3 is TGCAGTGCTCCACAGCGGGAGACTCCTTCCGAGCAGTACTTC. Translating it yields CSAPQRETPSEQYF.

As for this clonotype: A read error is possible here, since a much larger clone lies one base away. The chain uses TRBV6-2 or TRBV6-3 and TRBJ1-5, with D unresolved. CDR1 and CDR2 from the germline V gene are MNHEY and SVGEGT. The CDR3 sequence is 12 residues long. V lost 5 bases and J lost 11, with 13 bases in between. CDR3 loop: CASSDLMWAQHF. CDR3 DNA: TGTGCCAGCAGTGACCTAATGTGGGCCCAGCATTTT.

This clonotype was recorded many times. The V gene is TRBV2, the J gene TRBJ2-7, with D possibly TRBD1 on 5 matching bases. The CDR3 runs 13 residues. In germline, CDR1 is SNHLY, CDR2 FYNNEI. V was shortened by 5 bases and J by 6 bases, with 14 bases between the two germline ends. The chain's CDR3 is CASSPDTFLEQYF. The CDR3, as DNA: TGTGCCAGCAGTCCGGACACATTCCTCGAGCAGTACTTC.

This clonotype was recorded at least ten times. The V gene is TRBV12-3 or TRBV12-4, the J gene TRBJ1-1, with D possibly matching TRBD1 (6 bases). The CDR3 sequence is 13 residues long. The V end was cut by 2 bases, the J end by 4 bases, with 8 bases between. DNA of the CDR3: TGTGCCAGCAGTTTACGGGGGCCCACTGAAGCTTTCTTT. This encodes CASSLRGPTEAFF.

This clonotype has only a few counts. The chain recombines TRBV7-9 with TRBJ2-7; unclear D gene. Germline assignment: CDR1 SEHNR and CDR2 FQNEAQ (reference sequence). This CDR3 is 12 amino acids long. V was pared by 1 base and J by 3 bases, with 4 bases between. CDR3 DNA sequence: TGTGCCAGCAGCTTAGAAGTCTACGAGCAGTACTTC. It yields the protein CASSLEVYEQYF.

This clonotype was recorded at least ten times. J is TRBJ1-2 and V is TRBV6-6; 8 nucleotides agree with TRBD1. This CDR3 comprises 13 residues. CDR1 MNHNY and CDR2 SVGAGI come from the germline V gene (reference sequence). The trim removed 2 bases at V and 4 bases at J, leaving 0 bases unmatched. The CDR3: CASSYDRGYGYTF. CDR3 in DNA: TGTGCCAGCAGTTACGACAGGGGCTATGGCTACACCTTC.

The chain employs TRBV7-9 and TRBJ1-1, with 7 bases identical to TRBD1. Germline V gene lookup returns CDR1 SEHNR and CDR2 FQNEAQ (reference sequence). V lost 11 bases to trimming and J lost 4 bases; unmatched junction nucleotides: 10. This CDR3 comprises 13 residues. In DNA form, the CDR3 reads TGTGCCTTGACAGGGATCGCCCCCACTGAAGCTTTCTTT. This sequence encodes CALTGIAPTEAFF.

This clonotype was detected many times. This chain joins TRBV20-1 and TRBJ2-2; TRBD1 matches at 10 bases. Germline V gene sequence: CDR1 DFQATT, CDR2 SNEGSKA (reference sequence). This CDR3 spans 14 amino acids. V shed 6 bases and J 3 bases; nucleotides not matched to a gene: 4. The CDR3 loop reads CSAAGTGDTGELFF. The CDR3, as DNA: TGCAGTGCAGCCGGGACAGGGGACACCGGGGAGCTGTTTTTT.

This clonotype was seen many times. This chain joins TRBV12-3 or TRBV12-4 and TRBJ2-1; TRBD2 agrees at 10 bases. Germline trimming cut 3 bases from V and 6 bases from J; bases unmatched to any gene: 5. The CDR3 is 15 amino acids. CDR3 bases: TGTGCCAGCAGTTTTGGGGGACTAGCGTTCAATGAGCAGTTCTTC. Protein product: CASSFGGLAFNEQFF.

In its sample, this clonotype was seen a few times. This chain links TRBV29-1 with TRBJ2-7; tentatively, D is TRBD2 (5 bases). V was shortened by 2 bases and J by 0 bases, with 14 bases between the two germline ends. Per the germline V gene, CDR1 is SQVTM and CDR2 is ANQGSEA. The CDR3 is 15 amino acids. CDR3 bases: TGCAGCGTTGAAAGCCGTGGACTGGTCTCCTACGAGCAGTACTTC. It is translated as CSVESRGLVSYEQYF.